Following are 27 T cell receptor beta chains from one sample sequenced in a study of CD8 T cells in ankylosing spondylitis. TCRdb passed the 5' RACE reads through MiXCR, listing each CDR3 protein once. In the table there are 270,000 or so distinct CDR3 sequences, 15% to 20% of which are singletons. Specimen: blood, either unsorted or a sorted T cell fraction (not recorded which). The origin of the receptors is a male donor with ankylosing spondylitis or in good health (not recorded which).

This sequence joins TRBV7-9 and TRBJ2-1; D assignment may be TRBD1 or TRBD2 (6 bases each). Germline V gene lookup returns CDR1 SEHNR and CDR2 FQNEAQ (reference sequence). V lost 1 base, J lost 8 bases, and 9 bases lay in between. This CDR3 is 13 amino acids long. CDR3 coding DNA: TGTGCCAGCAGCTTAGTAGGGGGGTATGAGCAGTTCTTC. Protein product: CASSLVGGYEQFF.

In this sample, this clonotype turned up a few times. The chain combines TRBV9 with TRBJ2-1, with TRBD2 matching 8 bases. Germline CDR1 is SGDLS and CDR2 is YYNGEE. Unmatched junction bases numbered 2, after V lost 0 bases and J lost 3 bases. The CDR3 is 15 amino acids. The CDR3 nucleotides are TGTGCCAGCAGCGTAGCGAGCGGGGGCTACAATGAGCAGTTCTTC. It specifies CASSVASGGYNEQFF.

In its sample, this clonotype was seen many times. The chain recombines TRBV4-1 with TRBJ2-7; TRBD1 agrees at 8 bases. Losses at the gene ends were 1 base for V and 6 bases for J; bases not matched to a gene: 8. Germline values: CDR1 MGHRA, CDR2 YSYEKL. The CDR3 spans 15 residues. The CDR3 protein is CASSQADRGSGEQYF. The CDR3 DNA reads as TGCGCCAGCAGCCAAGCTGACAGGGGATCCGGCGAGCAGTACTTC.

The chain has TRBV13 and TRBJ2-3, with D perhaps matching TRBD1 (9 bases). The V gene's germline CDR1 is PRHDT and CDR2 FYEKMQ (reference sequence). Trimming took 5 bases from V and 7 from J, leaving 40 bases between them. This CDR3 is 22 amino acids long. In DNA, the CDR3 is TGTGCCAGCAGCCTACCGATCGGGACAGGGACTTCGGCGGGAGGCAGGGGAAATACGCAGTATTTT. Translated: CASSLPIGTGTSAGGRGNTQYF.

This clonotype was detected only a few times. This chain connects TRBV9 to TRBJ2-3, with D unclear. This CDR3 is built from 13 residues. Per the germline V gene, CDR1 is SGDLS and CDR2 is YYNGEE. The V end was cut by 1 base, the J end by 1 base, with 4 bases between. This chain's CDR3 is CASSVTGTDTQYF. In DNA, the CDR3 is TGTGCCAGCAGCGTAACAGGCACAGATACGCAGTATTTT. Based on the CDR3 plus reference TRBV9 and TRBJ2-3, the full variable domain is DSGVTQTPKHLITATGQRVTLRCSPRSGDLSVYWYQQSLDQGLQFLIQYYNGEERAKGNILERFSAQQFPDLHSELNLSSLELGDSALYFCASSVTGTDTQYFGPGTRLTVL.

In its sample, this clonotype was seen a few times. The CDR3 is CASSGTRGEKLFF. The CDR3 region has the DNA TGTGCCAGCAGTGGGACAAGAGGGGAAAAACTGTTTTTT. The chain joins TRBV4-2 to TRBJ1-4; TRBD1 might be the D (6 bases). The CDR3 length is 13 residues. Germline V gene lookup returns CDR1 LGHNA and CDR2 YNFKEQ. V was cut by 6 bases and J by 8 bases, with 13 bases left in between.

The chain has TRBV6-1 and TRBJ2-3; the match to TRBD2 covers 8 bases. CDR1 is MNHNS, CDR2 SASEGT, per germline. The CDR3 has 16 amino acids. V was clipped by 5 bases and J by 3 bases; unmatched bases: 10. The CDR3 here is CASSPRLAQITDTQYF. DNA for the CDR3: TGTGCCAGCAGTCCACGACTAGCGCAAATAACAGATACGCAGTATTTT.

V and J are TRBV11-1 and TRBJ2-1, with 10 bases aligning to TRBD2. CDR3 length equals 19 residues. CDR1 SGHAT and CDR2 FQDESV come from the germline V gene (reference sequence). Trimming cost V 3 bases and J 3 bases; bases outside gene matches: 14. CDR3 sequence (DNA): TGTGCCAGCAGCTTGAACGTGGTAGCGGGAGGCCCGGGCTACAATGAGCAGTTCTTC. The encoded protein is CASSLNVVAGGPGYNEQFF. Full variable domain (outside the CDR3, taken from reference TRBV11-1 and TRBJ2-1): EAEVAQSPRYKITEKSQAVAFWCDPISGHATLYWYRQILGQGPELLVQFQDESVVDDSQLPKDRFSAERLKGVDSTLKIQPAELGDSAMYLCASSLNVVAGGPGYNEQFFGPGTRLTVL.

This chain joins TRBV29-1 and TRBJ2-2; 10 bases map to TRBD1. CDR3 length: 19 residues. The J segment lost 0 bases and the V segment lost 1 base, leaving 11 bases of the junction unmatched. Germline lookup yields CDR1 SQVTM and CDR2 ANQGSEA. The CDR3 DNA reads TGCAGCGTTGAAGGCCGGGACAGGGGCCCAAACCCGAACACCGGGGAGCTGTTTTTT. Amino acids: CSVEGRDRGPNPNTGELFF.

The V gene is TRBV4-1, the J gene TRBJ2-7; D unclear. Germline CDR1 and CDR2: MGHRA and YSYEKL. The CDR3 runs to 13 residues. V was trimmed by 3 bases and J by 5 bases, leaving 11 bases between them. The CDR3 DNA reads as TGCGCCAGCAGCCAGACCGGCCTAGACGAGCAGTACTTC. This gives the protein CASSQTGLDEQYF.

The sample holds a few counts of this clonotype. The J gene is TRBJ1-1, the V gene TRBV7-8, with D tentatively TRBD1 (6 bases). Germline V gene sequence: CDR1 SGHVS, CDR2 FQNEAQ. V lost 4 bases and J lost 0, with 12 bases in between. CDR3 length equals 15 residues. The CDR3 here is CASSYRVAVNTEAFF. The CDR3 nucleotides read TGTGCCAGCAGCTACAGGGTAGCCGTGAACACTGAAGCTTTCTTT.

The chain joins TRBV7-6 to TRBJ2-1; TRBD1 agrees at 7 bases. Trimming cost V 1 base and J 6 bases; bases outside gene matches: 6. Germline CDR1 and CDR2: SGHVS and FNYEAQ. The CDR3 consists of 15 residues. As DNA, the CDR3 is TGTGCCAGCAGCTTAGTAGGTCCAGGGGGCAATGAGCAGTTCTTC. It is translated as CASSLVGPGGNEQFF.

This clonotype was seen a handful of times. The chain uses TRBV25-1 and TRBJ2-7; tentatively, D is TRBD2 (6 bases). V lost 3 bases and J lost 6, with 9 bases in between. The germline V gene has CDR1 MGHDK and CDR2 SYGVNS. CDR3 length equals 12 residues. The DNA for the CDR3 is TGTGCCAGCAGTGATTCCGGGGGCGAGCAGTACTTC. Protein: CASSDSGGEQYF.

This clonotype has just a few counts. The chain has TRBV27 and TRBJ1-3; D remains unclear. V lost 0 bases and J lost 4, with 7 bases in between. Germline V lookup: CDR1 MNHEY, CDR2 SMNVEV (reference sequence). The CDR3 runs 14 residues. The CDR3 sequence: CASSLSAGGNTIYF. DNA of the CDR3: TGTGCCAGCAGTTTATCGGCGGGGGGAAACACCATATATTTT.

The chain employs TRBV12-3 or TRBV12-4 and TRBJ2-2; D is unresolved. The V gene lost 6 bases and the J gene lost 4 bases, with 6 bases spanning the gap. The CDR3 spans 12 residues. The CDR3 nucleotides are TGTGCCAGCAGCCCTCTCACCGGGGAGCTGTTTTTT. This gives the protein CASSPLTGELFF.

The sample holds a few counts of this clonotype. The chain has TRBV12-3 or TRBV12-4 and TRBJ1-3; D is ambiguous. The CDR3 has 16 amino acids. The germline V and J ends were trimmed by 4 bases and 0 bases, with 13 bases remaining between them. The CDR3 nucleotides read TGTGCCAGCAGTTATACAACCATAAGCTCTGGAAACACCATATATTTT. Protein sequence: CASSYTTISSGNTIYF.

This clonotype appeared a few times. The chain employs TRBV29-1 and TRBJ1-1; 9 nucleotides line up with TRBD1. CDR1 SQVTM and CDR2 ANQGSEA come from the germline V gene. After removal of 6 bases from V and 3 bases from J, the junction contained 5 bases not matched to a gene. There are 13 residues in the CDR3. CDR3 sequence (DNA): TGCAGCGTCTGGGACAGGGAGGACACTGAAGCTTTCTTT. Translated, it gives CSVWDREDTEAFF.

The chain has TRBV9 and TRBJ2-1; D may correspond to TRBD1 or TRBD2 (5 bases each). The V and J ends lost 7 bases and 0 bases respectively, with 14 bases between them. Per germline, CDR1 SGDLS and CDR2 YYNGEE. The length of the CDR3 is 15 residues. The CDR3 protein is CASDSGRSSYNEQFF. DNA of the CDR3: TGTGCCAGCGATTCGGGGCGATCCTCCTACAATGAGCAGTTCTTC.

The sample holds many counts of this clonotype. The rearrangement uses TRBV19 and TRBJ2-7; D not resolved. The ends were cut back, 4 bases at V and 0 bases at J, with 7 bases in the middle. The CDR3 covers 13 residues. Germline V CDR1 and CDR2: LNHDA, SQIVND (reference sequence). The CDR3 DNA reads as TGTGCCAGTAGTAGCGGCGACTCCTACGAGCAGTACTTC. Amino acids: CASSSGDSYEQYF.

This clonotype was detected only a few times. The chain has TRBV29-1 and TRBJ2-7; D may be TRBD1 (6 bases). Trimming left V 6 bases short and J 3 bases short, with 9 bases between. The germline V gene has CDR1 SQVTM and CDR2 ANQGSEA. The CDR3 has 11 amino acids. Here the CDR3 DNA reads TGCAGCGTCCTGGACAGCTACGAGCAGTACTTC. Protein: CSVLDSYEQYF.

This clonotype came up a few times. V gene TRBV7-3 combines with J gene TRBJ2-2; D is undetermined. With 5 bases removed from V and 6 bases from J, the gap between germline ends came to 16 bases. Germline CDR1 is SGHTA and CDR2 is FQGTGA. This CDR3 contains 15 residues. CDR3: CASSNPLATPGELFF. The CDR3 nucleotides read TGTGCCAGCAGCAACCCCTTAGCTACCCCCGGGGAGCTGTTTTTT.

This clonotype was detected a few times. The gene calls are TRBV9 and TRBJ2-3; D gene ambiguous. V was cut by 0 bases and J by 2 bases, with 10 bases left in between. Germline V CDR1 and CDR2: SGDLS, YYNGEE. This CDR3 comprises 15 residues. Here the CDR3 reads CASSVDGPDTDTQYF. The CDR3 coding sequence is TGTGCCAGCAGCGTAGATGGCCCCGACACAGATACGCAGTATTTT.

This clonotype was seen a few times. The rearrangement joins TRBV20-1 to TRBJ2-1, with TRBD2 matching over 12 bases. Germline-derived CDR1 and CDR2 are DFQATT and SNEGSKA (reference sequence). The CDR3 is 13 residues long. J lost 7 bases, V lost 8 bases, and 6 bases had no gene match. CDR3 residues: CSTLAGGPNEQFF. The CDR3 coding sequence is TGCAGTACTCTAGCGGGAGGGCCGAATGAGCAGTTCTTC.

The chain couples TRBV18 to TRBJ2-7; D remains unclear. Per the germline V gene, CDR1 is KGHSH and CDR2 is LQKENI. Trimming pared 0 bases from V and 5 bases from J, leaving 8 bases between. The CDR3 consists of 13 residues. CDR3 in DNA: TGTGCCAGCTCACCACCGCCGGGCGACGAGCAGTACTTC. Amino acid sequence: CASSPPPGDEQYF.

This clonotype appeared a single time. The CDR3 sequence: CASSLSEGGNTEAFF. The DNA of the CDR3 is TGTGCCAGCAGTTTATCAGAGGGGGGGAACACTGAAGCTTTCTTT. The chain combines TRBV27 with TRBJ1-1; the D gene is possibly TRBD1 (6 bases). Trimming cost V 0 bases and J 1 base, with 9 bases left between them. The CDR3 extends over 15 amino acids. Germline V gives CDR1 MNHEY, CDR2 SMNVEV (reference sequence).

This clonotype has a handful of counts. The chain is built from TRBV28 and TRBJ2-6; weak D call: TRBD1 (5 bases). Per germline, CDR1 MDHEN and CDR2 SYDVKM. V was pared by 5 bases and J by 1 base, with 9 bases between. This CDR3 comprises 15 residues. The CDR3 reads CASSLQESGANVLTF. The DNA of the CDR3 is TGTGCCAGCAGTCTACAGGAGTCTGGGGCCAACGTCCTGACTTTC.

This clonotype came up a few times. The chain has TRBV9 and TRBJ2-1, with 11 bases aligning to TRBD2. Germline assignment: CDR1 SGDLS and CDR2 YYNGEE. The CDR3 totals 18 residues. Unmatched junction bases numbered 12, after V lost 3 bases and J lost 4 bases. CDR3 DNA sequence: TGTGCCAGCAGCGCCCCACAACACGGGACTAGCGGATACAATGAGCAGTTCTTC. This translates into CASSAPQHGTSGYNEQFF.